This T cell receptor beta chain was obtained from a study of blood T cell repertoires in COVID-19. For the study at large: Sites across the United States, Italy and Spain contributed samples from acute and convalescent COVID-19. In each case, the material was cDNA or gDNA derived from T cells, B-cell-depleted T cells, or PBMCs.

This table comes from immunoSEQ multiplex PCR, and its TCRdb copy is limited to in-frame clones, with some not included. The sample shows about 150,000 clones, around 80% of them seen only once. The specimen sequenced was peripheral blood. The receptor was isolated from a man in his forties or fifties with acute or convalescent COVID-19.

In nucleotides, the CDR3 is TGTGCCAGCAGCTTGTACGGCGGGGAAAGCACAGATACGCAGTATTTT. It translates to CASSLYGGESTDTQYF. V gene TRBV5-4 combines with J gene TRBJ2-3; weak D call: TRBD2 (6 bases). Germline V CDR1 and CDR2: SGHNT, YYREEE (reference sequence). Trimming removed 1 base at V and 0 bases at J, with 12 bases between. The CDR3 contains 16 residues.